This T cell receptor (beta chain) was recovered during a study of tumor-infiltrating lymphocytes in oesophageal squamous cell carcinoma (dated by TCRdb to about 2016). The germline V gene specifies SGHVS as CDR1 and FNYEAQ as CDR2. The CDR3 has 14 amino acids, counting the end cysteine and phenylalanine. The entry retains the CDR3 DNA only, 42 bases that are in frame from base 1. V gives up 6 bases and J gives up 0 bases, and the segment between their germline ends measures 10 bases. Libraries were constructed by PCR. The reads were generated on an Illumina HiSeq 2000. The public sequencing data were trimmed at Q25 with fastp and processed into clonotypes with MiXCR by TCRdb, which kept only in-frame beta chains. Entries that share a CDR3 protein sequence are merged under the most common genes and DNA. This sample is represented by roughly 20,000 distinct CDR3 sequences; 35% to 40% of them were singletons. The top ten clonotypes cover roughly 37% of the sample.

In its sample, this clonotype was seen a few times. Its antigen is unknown. The input lacks base qualities; no much larger clone sits a single base away. Sequenced sample: esophageal tumor tissue. This clonotype was sampled from a male donor with esophageal squamous cell carcinoma. This chain joins TRBV7-6 to TRBJ2-3; perhaps TRBD2 is the D gene, with 6 bases matching. The sequenced DNA: TGTGCCAGCAGTCACGGGGGTAGCACAGATACGCAGTATTTT. Its protein is CASSHGGSTDTQYF.